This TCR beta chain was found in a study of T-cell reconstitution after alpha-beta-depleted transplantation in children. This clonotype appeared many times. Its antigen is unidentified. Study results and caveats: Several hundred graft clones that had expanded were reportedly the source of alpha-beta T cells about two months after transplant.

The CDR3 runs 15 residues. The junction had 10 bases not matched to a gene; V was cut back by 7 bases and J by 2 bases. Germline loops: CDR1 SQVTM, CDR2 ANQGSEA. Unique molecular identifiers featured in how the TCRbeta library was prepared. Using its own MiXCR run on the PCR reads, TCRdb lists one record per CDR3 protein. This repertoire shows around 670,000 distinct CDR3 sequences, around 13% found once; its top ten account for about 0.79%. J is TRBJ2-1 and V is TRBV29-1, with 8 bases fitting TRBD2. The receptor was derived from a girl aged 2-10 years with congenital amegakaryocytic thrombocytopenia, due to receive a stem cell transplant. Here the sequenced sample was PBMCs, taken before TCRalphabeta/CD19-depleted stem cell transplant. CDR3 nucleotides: TGCAGCGCGGGAGGGAGTCAAAGGGCCTACAATGAGCAGTTCTTC. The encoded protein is CSAGGSQRAYNEQFF.